The T cell receptor beta chain under discussion was sequenced for a study of T cell repertoires in cytomegalovirus infection. In the study overall: CMV epitopes in the study were HLA-C-restricted (recently identified) and HLA-B-restricted (well studied). It can be stated that public TCR beta signatures indicated CMV infection as well as a matching HLA type.

Germline V gene sequence: CDR1 SGHVS, CDR2 FNYEAQ. V was trimmed by 1 base and J by 5 bases, leaving 11 bases between them. This CDR3 has 14 amino acids. General study findings and limits: There were carriers of CMV plus the relevant HLA, and cumulative public TCR beta family frequency identified them. It was HLA-C-restricted CMV-specific TCR beta clonotypes that dominated the response ex vivo.

TCRdb analysed the reads with MiXCR anew, one entry per CDR3 protein. The table has about 770,000 distinct CDR3 sequences, roughly 29% seen once; the top ten hold roughly 14%. This clonotype was seen many times. Its antigen is not known. The sequence came from a human donor in good health (CMV status not recorded). Some clones in this sample may be carry-over from other donors' samples. The rearrangement joins TRBV7-6 to TRBJ1-2; D uncertain. This sample comprised cultured CD8+ T cells from PBMCs, obtained from culture after CMV antigen stimulation. DNA for the CDR3: TGTGCCAGCAGCTTAGGTGGGGAAGGATATGGCTACACCTTC. This codes for CASSLGGEGYGYTF.